This entry describes one T cell receptor beta chain. Antigen: not known. This CDR3 has 17 residues. Germline CDR1 reads MGHRA; CDR2 reads YSYEKL. Trimming removed 0 bases from V and 0 bases from J; junction bases left unmatched: 7. This sample is part of a study of blood T cells in healthy people across ages. General study findings and limits: Considered underestimates were the diversity estimates obtained from one million T cells.

Using a J-beta primer mix together with a sample-barcoded 5' primer, a second PCR was run for roughly 6 to 12 cycles. TCRdb reanalysed the 5' RACE reads using MiXCR and keeps one entry per CDR3 protein. The profile shows 850,000 to 1,300,000 distinct CDR3 sequences, roughly 45% of them singletons. This TCR came from a woman aged 60 to 75 in good health. The specimen sequenced was blood. The chain employs TRBV4-1 and TRBJ2-5; TRBD2 matches at 7 bases. The CDR3, as DNA: TGCGCCAGCAGCCAAGATTGGGCCGGGGGGTACCAAGAGACCCAGTACTTC. This encodes CASSQDWAGGYQETQYF.